The source of this TCR beta chain is a study of regulatory T cells in long-lasting Graves disease. Overall study findings and caveats: Analyses excluded thyroid tissue, covering peripheral blood alone.

Combining iRepertoire HTBI primers with Arm-PCR of CDR3 regions, the authors built TCR beta libraries. TCRdb reanalysed the multiplex PCR reads using MiXCR and keeps one entry per CDR3 protein. The profile shows some 450,000 distinct CDR3 sequences, about 20% of them singletons. Time point denoted: persistent/refractory GD, antithyroid drugs over 5 years with positive TRAb. Preparation of the TCR library used RNA extracted from PBMCs. This clonotype was seen many times. Its target is not known. Sequences were derived from peripheral blood mononuclear cells (PBMCs), sampled when the disease was refractory, from a patient treated with antithyroid drugs. The clonotype originates from a female donor with Graves disease.

CDR3 loop: CASSQGPGVTEAFF. For the CDR3, the DNA is TGTGCCAGCAGCCAAGGACCCGGGGTGACTGAAGCTTTCTTT. The chain is built from TRBV3-1 and TRBJ1-1; D is unresolved. Per the germline V gene, CDR1 is LGHDT and CDR2 is YNNKEL (reference sequence). V lost 1 base to trimming and J lost 5 bases, with 11 bases between them. This CDR3 has 14 residues.